This entry is about one TCR beta chain. The sample is drawn from a study of T-cell reconstitution after alpha-beta-depleted transplantation in children. CDR3 length equals 14 residues. Germline values: CDR1 SGHRS, CDR2 YFSETQ. The V and J ends lost 2 bases and 6 bases, in that order; junction bases with no gene match: 3. Molecular barcoding with unique molecular identifiers was used for the TCRbeta library. MiXCR, run by TCRdb on the PCR reads, gives a single entry per CDR3 protein. The sample lists around 380,000 distinct CDR3 sequences, roughly a tenth occurring once. The input for sequencing was PBMCs from the stem cell graft donor, taken from the stem cell graft. The gene calls are TRBV5-1 and TRBJ2-1; the match to TRBD1 covers 9 bases. This receptor was taken from a human donor who donated a stem cell graft to a child with acute myeloid leukemia. The chain's CDR3 is CASSFGTGSNEQFF. CDR3 nucleotide sequence: TGCGCCAGCAGCTTCGGGACAGGGAGCAATGAGCAGTTCTTC.